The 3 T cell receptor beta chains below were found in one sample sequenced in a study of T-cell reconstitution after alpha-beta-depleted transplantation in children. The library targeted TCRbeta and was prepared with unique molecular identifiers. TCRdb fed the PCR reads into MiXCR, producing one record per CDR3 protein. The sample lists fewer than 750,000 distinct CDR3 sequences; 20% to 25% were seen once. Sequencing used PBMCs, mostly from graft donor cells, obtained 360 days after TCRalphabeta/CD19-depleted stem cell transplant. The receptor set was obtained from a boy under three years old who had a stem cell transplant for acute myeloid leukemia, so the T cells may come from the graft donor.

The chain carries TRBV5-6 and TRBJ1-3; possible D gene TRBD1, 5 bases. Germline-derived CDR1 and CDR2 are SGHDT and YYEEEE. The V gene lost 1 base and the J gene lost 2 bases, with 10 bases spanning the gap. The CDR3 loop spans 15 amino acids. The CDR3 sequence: CASSLTGVAGNTIYF. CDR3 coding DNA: TGTGCCAGCAGCTTGACAGGAGTGGCTGGAAACACCATATATTTT.

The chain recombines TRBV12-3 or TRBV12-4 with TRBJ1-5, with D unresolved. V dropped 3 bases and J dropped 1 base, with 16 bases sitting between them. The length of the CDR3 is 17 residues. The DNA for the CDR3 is TGTGCCAGCAGTTTGAAGCTCTCCTCGGCAAGCAATCAGCCCCAGCATTTT. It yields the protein CASSLKLSSASNQPQHF.

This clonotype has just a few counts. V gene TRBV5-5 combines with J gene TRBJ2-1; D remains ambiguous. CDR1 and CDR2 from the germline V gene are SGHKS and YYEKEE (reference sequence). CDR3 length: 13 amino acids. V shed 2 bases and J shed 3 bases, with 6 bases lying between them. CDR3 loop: CASSFYSYNEQFF. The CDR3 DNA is TGTGCCAGCAGCTTTTACAGCTACAATGAGCAGTTCTTC.